This paragraph reports one T cell receptor (beta chain). V lost 4 bases, J lost 10 bases, and 7 bases stayed unmatched. Germline CDR1 reads LNHDA; CDR2 reads SQIVND (reference sequence). This CDR3 has 14 amino acids. This sample was included in a study of blood T cell repertoires in COVID-19. Profiling relied on immunoSEQ multiplex PCR, and the TCRdb table lists in-frame clones only, not all of them. The repertoire holds about 260,000 clones, with approximately 90% as singletons. The sequence was collected from a woman in her 40s with acute or convalescent COVID-19. The chain links TRBV19 to TRBJ2-3, with 11 bases that match TRBD1. The sample taken for sequencing was peripheral blood. The CDR3 DNA is TGTGCCAGTAGTACTTGGGACAGGGGGGAGGCGCAGTATTTT. The encoded protein is CASSTWDRGEAQYF. Filled out from reference TRBV19 and TRBJ2-3, the complete variable domain reads DGGITQSPKYLFRKEGQNVTLSCEQNLNHDAMYWYRQDPGQGLRLIYYSQIVNDFQKGDIAEGYSVSREKKESFPLTVTSAQKNPTAFYLCASSTWDRGEAQYFGPGTRLTVL.